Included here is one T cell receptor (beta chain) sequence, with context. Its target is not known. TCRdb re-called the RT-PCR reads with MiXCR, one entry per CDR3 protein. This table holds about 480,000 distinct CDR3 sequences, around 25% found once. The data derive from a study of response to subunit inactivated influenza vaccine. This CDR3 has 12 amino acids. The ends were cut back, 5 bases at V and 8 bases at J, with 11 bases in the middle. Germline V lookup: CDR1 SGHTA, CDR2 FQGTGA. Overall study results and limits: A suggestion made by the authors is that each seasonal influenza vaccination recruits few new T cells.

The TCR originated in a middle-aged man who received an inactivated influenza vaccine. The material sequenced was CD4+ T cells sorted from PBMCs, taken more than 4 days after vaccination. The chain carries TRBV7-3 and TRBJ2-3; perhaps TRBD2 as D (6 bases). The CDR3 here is CASSPLGGTQYF. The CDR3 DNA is TGTGCCAGCAGCCCCTTGGGAGGTACGCAGTATTTT.